What follows is one T cell receptor beta chain and its context. How the authors handled the data: It was from reference gene primer amplification that nucleated cell counts were estimated. TCRdb's table, derived via immunoSEQ multiplex PCR, lists solely in-frame clones and lacks some. V and J calls and clone size are copied from that table; D and trimming were computed from the DNA. The sample has roughly 180,000 clones, 80% to 90% seen once. The data originate from a study of blood T cell repertoires in COVID-19. Turning to the study itself: Sample material is recorded as cDNA or gDNA derived from T cells, B-cell-depleted T cells, or PBMCs.

V shed 7 bases, J shed 5 bases, and the junction held 8 bases outside the gene matches. The CDR3 runs 14 residues. CDR1 MNHEY and CDR2 SVGAGI come from the germline V gene. This receptor was obtained from a woman aged 40 to 55 with COVID-19, enrolled during active disease. This chain joins TRBV6-5 and TRBJ1-5, with TRBD1 identical over 7 bases. Source material: peripheral blood. The CDR3 DNA follows: TGTGCCAGCAAACCGGACAGGAACTATCAGCCCCAGCATTTT. Its translation: CASKPDRNYQPQHF.